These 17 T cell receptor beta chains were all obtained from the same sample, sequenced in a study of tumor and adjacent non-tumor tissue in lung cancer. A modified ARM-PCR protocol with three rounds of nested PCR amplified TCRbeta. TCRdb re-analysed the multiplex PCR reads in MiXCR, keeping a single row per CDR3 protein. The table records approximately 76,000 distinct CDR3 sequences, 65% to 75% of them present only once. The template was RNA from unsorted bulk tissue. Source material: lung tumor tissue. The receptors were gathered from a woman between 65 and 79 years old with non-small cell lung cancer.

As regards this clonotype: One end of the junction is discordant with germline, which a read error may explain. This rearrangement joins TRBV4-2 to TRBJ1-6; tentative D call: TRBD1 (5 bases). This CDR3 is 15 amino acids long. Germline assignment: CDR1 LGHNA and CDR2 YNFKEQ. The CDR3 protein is CASSQNVRGSSPFHF. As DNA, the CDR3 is TGTGCCAGCAGTCAAAATGTCCGGGGGTCTTCACCCTTCCACTTT.

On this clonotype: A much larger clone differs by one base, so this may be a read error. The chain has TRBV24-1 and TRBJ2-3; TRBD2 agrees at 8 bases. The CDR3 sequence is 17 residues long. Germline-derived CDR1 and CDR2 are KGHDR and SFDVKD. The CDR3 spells CATSDLGGGRSTNTQYF. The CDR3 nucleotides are TGTGCCACCAGTGATTTAGGAGGCGGGAGGTCCACAAATACGCAGTATTTT.

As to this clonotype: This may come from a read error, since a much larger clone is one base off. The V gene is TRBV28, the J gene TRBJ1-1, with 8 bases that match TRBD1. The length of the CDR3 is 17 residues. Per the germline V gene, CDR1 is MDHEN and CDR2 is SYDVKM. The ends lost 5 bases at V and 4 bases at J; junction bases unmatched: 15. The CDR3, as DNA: TGTGCCAGCAGTGCGCGACAGGGGTCGTGGGTGGGCACTGAAGCTTTCTTT. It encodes CASSARQGSWVGTEAFF.

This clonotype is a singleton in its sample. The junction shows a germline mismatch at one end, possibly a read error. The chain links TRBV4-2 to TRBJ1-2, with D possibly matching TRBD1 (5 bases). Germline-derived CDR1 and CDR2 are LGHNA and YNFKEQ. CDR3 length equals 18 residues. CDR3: CASSQDRGAVAELHGYSF. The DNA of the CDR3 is TGCGCCAGCAGCCAAGATAGGGGAGCAGTAGCTGAGCTTCATGGCTACAGCTTC.

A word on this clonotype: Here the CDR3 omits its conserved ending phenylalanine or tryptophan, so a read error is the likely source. CDR3: CASKSGTGGYNEQFL. CDR3 nucleotide sequence: TGTGCCAGCAAATCCGGGACAGGGGGCTACAATGAGCAGTTCTTA. The chain recombines TRBV12-3 or TRBV12-4 with TRBJ2-1; 11 bases line up with TRBD1. The J segment lost 3 bases and the V segment lost 7 bases, leaving 5 bases of the junction unmatched. This CDR3 comprises 15 residues.

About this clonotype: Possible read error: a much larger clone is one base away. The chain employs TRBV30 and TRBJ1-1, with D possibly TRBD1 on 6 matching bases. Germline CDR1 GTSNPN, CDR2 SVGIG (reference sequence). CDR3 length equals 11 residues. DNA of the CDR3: TGTGCCTGGAGGACAGGCACTGAAGCTATCTTT. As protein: CAWRTGTEAIF.

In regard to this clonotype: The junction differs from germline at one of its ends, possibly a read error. CDR3 nucleotide sequence: TGCGCCAGAAGCTTGGCCGTCGGACGGAATACTGAAGCTTTCTTT. Its protein product is CARSLAVGRNTEAFF. J is TRBJ1-1 and V is TRBV5-1; D remains ambiguous. Germline values: CDR1 SGHRS, CDR2 YFSETQ. The CDR3 spans 15 residues.

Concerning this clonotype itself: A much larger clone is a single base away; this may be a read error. CDR3 nucleotide sequence: TGTGCCAGCAGTCCCTTCTTAAGGTCGGGCGAGCAGTACTTC. Its translation is CASSPFLRSGEQYF. This sequence joins TRBV27 and TRBJ2-7; no clear D. The CDR3 loop spans 14 amino acids. In germline, CDR1 is MNHEY, CDR2 SMNVEV (reference sequence). V was pared by 5 bases and J by 6 bases, with 17 bases between.

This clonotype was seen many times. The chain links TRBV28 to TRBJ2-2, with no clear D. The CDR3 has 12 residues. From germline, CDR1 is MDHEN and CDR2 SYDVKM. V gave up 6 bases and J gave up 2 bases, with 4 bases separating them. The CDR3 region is CASSSNTGELFF. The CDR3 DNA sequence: TGTGCCAGCAGCTCAAACACCGGGGAGCTGTTTTTT.

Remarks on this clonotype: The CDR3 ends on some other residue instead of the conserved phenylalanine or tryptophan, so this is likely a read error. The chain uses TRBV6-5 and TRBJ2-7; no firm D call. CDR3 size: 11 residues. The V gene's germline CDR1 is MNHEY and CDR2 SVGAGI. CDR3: CATSASYEQYL. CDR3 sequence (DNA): TGTGCCACCTCGGCCTCCTATGAGCAGTACTTA.

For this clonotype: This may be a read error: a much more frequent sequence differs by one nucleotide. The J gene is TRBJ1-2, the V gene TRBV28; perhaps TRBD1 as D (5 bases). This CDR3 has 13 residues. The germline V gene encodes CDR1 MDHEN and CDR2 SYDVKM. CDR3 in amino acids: CVSNERVGGGYTF. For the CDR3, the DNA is TGTGTCAGCAACGAACGGGTGGGGGGTGGCTACACCTTC.

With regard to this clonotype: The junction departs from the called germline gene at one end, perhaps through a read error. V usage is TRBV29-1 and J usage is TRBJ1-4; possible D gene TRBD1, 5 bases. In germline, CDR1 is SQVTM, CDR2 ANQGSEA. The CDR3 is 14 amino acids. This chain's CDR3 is CCVGQVGTNEKLFF. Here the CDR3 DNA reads TGCTGCGTCGGACAAGTGGGGACTAATGAAAAACTGTTTTTT.

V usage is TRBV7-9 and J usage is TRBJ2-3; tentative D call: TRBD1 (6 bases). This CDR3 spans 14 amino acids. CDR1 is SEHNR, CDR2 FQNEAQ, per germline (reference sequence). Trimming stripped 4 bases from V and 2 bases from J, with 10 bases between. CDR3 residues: CASSYTGFTDTQYF. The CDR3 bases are TGTGCCAGCAGCTACACAGGGTTCACAGATACGCAGTATTTT.

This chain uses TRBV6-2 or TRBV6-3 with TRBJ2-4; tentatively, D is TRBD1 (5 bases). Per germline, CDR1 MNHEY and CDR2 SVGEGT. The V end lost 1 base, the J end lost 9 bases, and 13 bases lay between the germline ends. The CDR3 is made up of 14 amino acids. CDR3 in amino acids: CASSYWQGISIQYF. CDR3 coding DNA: TGTGCCAGCAGTTACTGGCAGGGAATAAGCATTCAGTACTTC.

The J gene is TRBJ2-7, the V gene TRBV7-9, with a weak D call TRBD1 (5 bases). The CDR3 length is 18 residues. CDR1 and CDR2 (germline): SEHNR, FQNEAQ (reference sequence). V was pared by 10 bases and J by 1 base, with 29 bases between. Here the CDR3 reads CANRNVAEQEAISYEQYF. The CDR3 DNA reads TGTGCCAACAGAAATGTGGCGGAACAGGAAGCCATTTCCTACGAGCAGTACTTC.

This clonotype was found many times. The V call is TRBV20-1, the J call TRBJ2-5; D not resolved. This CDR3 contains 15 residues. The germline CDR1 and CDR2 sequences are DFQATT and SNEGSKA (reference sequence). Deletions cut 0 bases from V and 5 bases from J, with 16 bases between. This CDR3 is CSARDLSVPRETQYF. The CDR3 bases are TGCAGTGCTAGAGATCTGAGCGTCCCCCGGGAGACCCAGTACTTC.

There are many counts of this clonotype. CDR3: CASSSTGDSGNTIYF. The CDR3 region has the DNA TGCGCCAGCAGCAGCACAGGGGACTCTGGAAACACCATATATTTT. The chain carries TRBV5-1 and TRBJ1-3, with 7 positions matching TRBD1. In germline, CDR1 is SGHRS, CDR2 YFSETQ. The CDR3 length is 15 residues. V dropped 4 bases and J dropped 0; count of bases not matched to a gene: 4.